A selection of T cell receptor beta chains follows, all from one sample in a study of blood T cell repertoires in COVID-19. Clones were read by immunoSEQ multiplex PCR, and TCRdb kept only the in-frame ones, dropping some. In the table there are approximately 170,000 clones, 80% to 90% of which are singletons. The source material was peripheral blood. The origin of the receptors is a man aged 18 to 35 who had recovered from COVID-19. CDR3s include the opening cysteine and the closing phenylalanine or tryptophan. D genes are given only for firm matches. Clone size is given for some rows only: seen once, a few or many times, or a class if the clone is expanded.

cdr3_length clone_size d_call j_call v_call cdr3_nt cdr3_aa
13 . . TRBJ1-1 TRBV7-9 TGTGCCAGCAGCCCGGGGACTAGCACTGAAGCTTTCTTT CASSPGTSTEAFF
16 . TRBD2 TRBJ2-3 TRBV7-8 TGTGCCAGCAGCTTAGAGGGAGGACTAGGGACAGATACGCAGTATTTT CASSLEGGLGTDTQYF
14 . TRBD1 TRBJ1-4 TRBV7-2 TGTGCCAGCAGCCCCACAGGGGGGAATGAAAAACTGTTTTTT CASSPTGGNEKLFF
15 . . TRBJ1-1 TRBV4-2 TGTGCCAGCAGCCAAGAAGCGACCAAGAACACTGAAGCTTTCTTT CASSQEATKNTEAFF
16 . TRBD1 TRBJ1-2 TRBV19 TGTGCCAGTAGCGTCCTCTTTACCGGGACAGGCCATGGCTACACCTTC CASSVLFTGTGHGYTF
10 . . TRBJ2-1 TRBV20-1 TGCAGTAGCGGATTCAATGAGCAGTTCTTC CSSGFNEQFF
12 . TRBD1 TRBJ1-1 TRBV19 TGTGCCATCAGGGACAGGGAGACTGAAGCTTTCTTT CAIRDRETEAFF
15 . . TRBJ2-7 TRBV29-1 TGCAGCGTTGAAGATGGGCAGGGAAACTCCTACGAGCAGTACTTC CSVEDGQGNSYEQYF
16 . TRBD2 TRBJ2-7 TRBV5-1 TGCGCCAGCAGCTTGGGGTCCGGGGGGAGGAACGGCGAGCAGTACTTC CASSLGSGGRNGEQYF
15 . . TRBJ2-6 TRBV19 TGTGCCAGTGGCGGGCTAAGCTCTGGGGCCAACGTCCTGACTTTC CASGGLSSGANVLTF
16 once TRBD1 TRBJ1-3 TRBV7-2 TGTGCCAGCAGCTTTTTTGACAGGGGATATGGAAACACCATATATTTT CASSFFDRGYGNTIYF
13 . . TRBJ2-4 TRBV9 TGTGCCAGCAGCGTAGATGGCCAGAACATTCAGTACTTC CASSVDGQNIQYF
15 . . TRBJ2-2 TRBV28 TGTGCCAGCAGTCCCAACACAGGGATCACCGGGGAGCTGTTTTTT CASSPNTGITGELFF
17 . TRBD2 TRBJ2-2 TRBV18 TGTGCCAGCTCACCGAGTCTAGCGGGAGTAAAGACCGGGGAGCTGTTTTTT CASSPSLAGVKTGELFF
15 . TRBD2 TRBJ2-1 TRBV5-1 TGCGCCAGCAGCTTGAAAGCGGGAAAAGAGAATGAGCAGTTCTTC CASSLKAGKENEQFF
16 . . TRBJ2-1 TRBV29-1 TGCAGCGTTACAGACTTGGAGGCTTTCTCCTACAATGAGCAGTTCTTC CSVTDLEAFSYNEQFF